These 16 T cell receptor beta chains share one sample of origin, sequenced in a study of shared clonotypes between healthy human individuals. Sequencing was performed with immunoSEQ multiplex PCR; in TCRdb, only in-frame clones are kept and a portion is missing. The sample lists 950,000 to 1,300,000 clones, about 77% occurring once. The sample was memory CD4+ T cells sorted from blood. Stated subset: CD45RA-negative fraction. The receptors here all came from a young man in good health.

This clone was picked up one time. The chain employs TRBV4-3 and TRBJ2-5, with D perhaps matching TRBD1 or TRBD2 (5 bases each). Trimming cost V 2 bases and J 1 base, with 11 bases left between them. CDR1 and CDR2 from the germline V gene are LGHNA and YSLEER. The CDR3 consists of 15 residues. The CDR3 DNA reads TGCGCCAGCAGCCAACAAGCAGGGAGCCAAGAGACCCAGTACTTC. This codes for CASSQQAGSQETQYF.

The chain combines TRBV10-3 with TRBJ2-3; TRBD1 is a possible D gene (6 bases). V shed 4 bases and J shed 2 bases, with 13 bases lying between them. Looked up from germline, CDR1 is ENHRY and CDR2 is SYGVKD. The CDR3 covers 15 residues. The chain's CDR3 is CAISAGRGITDTQYF. CDR3 coding DNA: TGTGCCATCAGTGCGGGCAGGGGAATCACAGATACGCAGTATTTT.

This chain uses TRBV7-2 with TRBJ1-5; D unclear. Germline V gives CDR1 SGHTA, CDR2 FQGNSA. The CDR3 contains 15 residues. V was cut by 1 base and J by 0 bases, with 7 bases left in between. This chain's CDR3 is CASSLELHSNQPQHF. The CDR3 DNA follows: TGTGCCAGCAGCTTAGAGTTGCATAGCAATCAGCCCCAGCATTTT.

V usage is TRBV19 and J usage is TRBJ2-3, with a weak D call TRBD1 (6 bases). The CDR3 runs 15 residues. The V end was cut by 3 bases, the J end by 0 bases, with 10 bases between. Per the germline V gene, CDR1 is LNHDA and CDR2 is SQIVND (reference sequence). The CDR3 nucleotides read TGTGCCAGTAGTATGGGACAATTAAGCACAGATACGCAGTATTTT. Residues: CASSMGQLSTDTQYF.

V and J are TRBV5-1 and TRBJ1-3, with D perhaps matching TRBD1 (6 bases). V was trimmed by 5 bases and J by 4 bases, leaving 19 bases between them. The CDR3 length is 16 residues. Germline V CDR1 and CDR2: SGHRS, YFSETQ. The CDR3 nucleotides read TGCGCCAGCAGTCCGAGTCCGGCAGGGGCAGGAAACACCATATATTTT. Translated: CASSPSPAGAGNTIYF.

This clone occurred a few times. The chain is built from TRBV2 and TRBJ1-5, with D perhaps matching TRBD1 (5 bases). V lost 3 bases and J lost 7, with 10 bases in between. Germline CDR1 reads SNHLY; CDR2 reads FYNNEI. The CDR3 has 13 residues. The CDR3 coding sequence is TGTGCCAGCAGTGATGGGACGGGGCAGCCCCAGCATTTT. Translation: CASSDGTGQPQHF.

The chain couples TRBV4-2 to TRBJ2-7, with D perhaps matching TRBD2 (5 bases). The CDR3 contains 15 residues. V was trimmed by 4 bases and J by 2 bases, leaving 15 bases between them. From germline, CDR1 is LGHNA and CDR2 YNFKEQ. CDR3: CASSPAAGQTYEQYF. The DNA for the CDR3 is TGTGCCAGCAGCCCAGCTGCGGGTCAAACCTACGAGCAGTACTTC.

This chain links TRBV6-1 with TRBJ1-1; D possibly corresponds to TRBD1 (5 bases). The V end lost 6 bases, the J end lost 2 bases, and 13 bases lay between the germline ends. The CDR3 has 14 residues. Germline CDR1 MNHNS, CDR2 SASEGT. The CDR3 reads CASSPGPPNTEAFF. CDR3 bases: TGTGCCAGCAGCCCGGGACCCCCCAACACTGAAGCTTTCTTT.

This chain joins TRBV11-3 and TRBJ2-7; TRBD1 matches at 7 bases. V dropped 5 bases and J dropped 4; count of bases not matched to a gene: 8. The germline V gene has CDR1 SGHNT and CDR2 YENEEA. The CDR3 is made up of 14 amino acids. The CDR3 loop reads CASSLGQPPYEQYF. The DNA of the CDR3 is TGTGCCAGCAGCCTGGGACAGCCCCCTTACGAGCAGTACTTC.

The chain is built from TRBV4-3 and TRBJ1-5, with D uncertain. Germline V gene lookup returns CDR1 LGHNA and CDR2 YSLEER. The CDR3 covers 13 residues. Trimming took 0 bases from V and 6 from J, leaving 6 bases between them. CDR3 residues: CASSQEPGQPQHF. The CDR3 nucleotides read TGCGCCAGCAGCCAAGAACCCGGTCAGCCCCAGCATTTT.

The sample holds a few counts of this clone. The rearrangement joins TRBV29-1 to TRBJ1-6; unclear D gene. The CDR3 consists of 15 residues. Germline assignment: CDR1 SQVTM and CDR2 ANQGSEA. V was clipped by 8 bases and J by 4 bases, with 18 bases between them. CDR3 coding DNA: TGCAGCTATTGGCATGGGAAGGCATATAATTCACCCCTCCACTTT. It yields the protein CSYWHGKAYNSPLHF. Full variable domain (rest looked up from reference TRBV29-1 and TRBJ1-6): SAVISQKPSRDICQRGTSLTIQCQVDSQVTMMFWYRQQPGQSLTLIATANQGSEATYESGFVIDKFPISRPNLTFSTLTVSNMSPEDSSIYLCSYWHGKAYNSPLHFGNGTRLTVT.

The chain employs TRBV11-2 and TRBJ1-6; D possibly corresponds to TRBD1 (5 bases). CDR3 length: 13 residues. Trimming took off 4 bases at V and 9 bases at J, with 10 bases between the two ends. Germline lookup yields CDR1 SGHAT and CDR2 FQNNGV. The CDR3 loop is CASSSQTVSPLHF. The CDR3 DNA reads as TGTGCCAGCAGCTCGCAGACAGTTTCACCCCTCCACTTT.

The CDR3 region is CASRHSQGSGVYGYTF. The CDR3 nucleotides read TGTGCCAGCAGACACTCCCAGGGATCCGGGGTCTATGGCTACACCTTC. The chain links TRBV28 to TRBJ1-2; D may be TRBD1 (5 bases). The CDR3 runs 16 residues. The V and J ends lost 6 bases and 4 bases respectively, with 21 bases between them. In germline, CDR1 is MDHEN, CDR2 SYDVKM.

The chain joins TRBV11-2 to TRBJ2-3; TRBD2 matches at 9 bases. The junction had 4 bases not matched to a gene; V was cut back by 3 bases and J by 0 bases. Per the germline V gene, CDR1 is SGHAT and CDR2 is FQNNGV. The CDR3 loop spans 16 amino acids. The CDR3 nucleotides are TGTGCCAGCAGCTTTCTAGCGGGGCCTAGCACAGATACGCAGTATTTT. Its translation: CASSFLAGPSTDTQYF.

V is TRBV18 and J is TRBJ1-1, with unresolved D. CDR1 is KGHSH, CDR2 LQKENI, per germline. V lost 6 bases and J lost 4, with 9 bases in between. There are 12 residues in the CDR3. The CDR3 bases are TGTGCCAGCTCGCCCGGGTTCACTGAAGCTTTCTTT. It specifies CASSPGFTEAFF.

J is TRBJ2-7 and V is TRBV5-1, with 9 bases identical to TRBD2. From germline, CDR1 is SGHRS and CDR2 YFSETQ. This CDR3 contains 14 residues. Trimming took 6 bases from V and 5 from J; bases not matched to a gene: 9. Here the CDR3 DNA reads TGCGCCAGCACCGTTAGCGGGAGCGAACACGAGCAGTACTTC. Amino acids: CASTVSGSEHEQYF.